This T cell receptor (beta chain) was captured in a study of cytomegalovirus exposure and HLA in healthy donors. Study conclusions and caveats: The study flagged fewer than 200 TCR beta chains as cytomegalovirus-associated. Most TCR sequences were rare, but some public TCRs occurred in many donors.

This PCR relied on a set of 60 Vbeta primers and 13 Jbeta primers. This table comes from immunoSEQ multiplex PCR, and its TCRdb copy is limited to in-frame clones, with some not included. Seen here are 120,000 or so clones, over 65% observed once, and the top ten hold 4%. This CDR3 is 15 amino acids long. Trimming removed 4 bases from V and 0 bases from J, with 10 bases in between. Germline CDR1 reads MNHNS; CDR2 reads SASEGT. As concerns this clone: No antigen is known for it.

The sequencing input was PBMCs. J is TRBJ1-3 and V is TRBV6-1; tentatively, D is TRBD1 (5 bases). The receptor's source is a middle-aged man in good health and CMV-seropositive. The CDR3 region is CASSVGANSGNTIYF. In nucleotides, the CDR3 is TGTGCCAGCAGTGTTGGGGCGAACTCTGGAAACACCATATATTTT.